Included here is one TCR beta chain sequence, with context. No antigen is known for it. These data are taken from a study of blood T cells in healthy people across ages. Study-wide results and caveats: Changes seen in expanded clonotypes were possibly confounded by donor CMV status left unknown. Higher diversity and more naive CD4+ cells were features of long-lived donors, compared to aged donors.

Together with a sample-barcoded 5' primer, a J-beta primer mix was included in a second PCR lasting roughly 6 to 12 cycles. TCRdb re-called the 5' RACE reads with MiXCR, one entry per CDR3 protein. The table records 780,000 or so distinct CDR3 sequences, more than 50% of them present only once. The origin of this receptor is a man in his forties in good health. The sequencing input was blood.

The CDR3 loop reads CASSLGGIANTEAFF. Here the CDR3 DNA reads TGTGCCAGCAGCTTAGGAGGAATAGCGAACACTGAAGCTTTCTTT. The rearrangement links TRBV7-2 to TRBJ1-1; D remains ambiguous. This CDR3 has 15 residues. Germline lookup yields CDR1 SGHTA and CDR2 FQGNSA. V was pared by 1 base and J by 1 base, with 10 bases between.